This T cell receptor (beta chain) was profiled in a study of T cell responses to AZD1222 COVID-19 vaccine. Profiled with immunoSEQ multiplex PCR; TCRdb holds only in-frame clones, not every one. Of roughly 130,000 clones in the sample, approximately 90% were seen once. With V trimmed by 3 bases and J by 5 bases, 7 bases remained unmatched. The CDR3 length is 15 residues. Germline CDR1 reads MNHEY; CDR2 reads SMNVEV (reference sequence). V gene TRBV27 combines with J gene TRBJ2-5, with 9 bases aligning to TRBD2. This sequence was found in an adult in good health. The sample was peripheral blood, taken on day 0 of AZD1222 vaccination. DNA of the CDR3: TGTGCCAGCAGTTTGGGTAGCGGGGGACGGGAGACCCAGTACTTC. The encoded protein is CASSLGSGGRETQYF.